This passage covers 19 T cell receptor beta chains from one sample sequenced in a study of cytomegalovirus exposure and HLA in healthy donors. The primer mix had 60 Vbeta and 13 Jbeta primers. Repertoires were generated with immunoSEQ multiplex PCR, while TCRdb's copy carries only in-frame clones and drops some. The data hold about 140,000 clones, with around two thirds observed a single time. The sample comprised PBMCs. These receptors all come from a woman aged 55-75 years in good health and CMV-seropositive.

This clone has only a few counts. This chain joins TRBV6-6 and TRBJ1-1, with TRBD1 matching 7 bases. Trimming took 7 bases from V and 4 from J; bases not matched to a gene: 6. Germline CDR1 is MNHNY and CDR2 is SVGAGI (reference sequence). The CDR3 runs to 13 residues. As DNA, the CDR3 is TGTGCCAGCATCCACAGGGGTGGCACTGAAGCTTTCTTT. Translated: CASIHRGGTEAFF.

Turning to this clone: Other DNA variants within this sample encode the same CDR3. CDR3 nucleotide sequence: TGTGCCTCATACAGATATGGCTACACCTTC. It specifies CASYRYGYTF. V usage is TRBV30 and J usage is TRBJ1-2, with D unresolved. CDR1 GTSNPN and CDR2 SVGIG come from the germline V gene (reference sequence). Trimming took off 7 bases at V and 5 bases at J, with 8 bases between the two ends. The CDR3 runs 10 residues.

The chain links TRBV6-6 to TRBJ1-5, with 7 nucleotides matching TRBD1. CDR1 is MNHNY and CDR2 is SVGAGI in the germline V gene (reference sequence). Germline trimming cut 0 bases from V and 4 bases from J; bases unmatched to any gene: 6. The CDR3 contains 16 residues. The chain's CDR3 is CASSYSRDRGNQPQHF. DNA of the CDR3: TGTGCCAGCAGTTACTCGAGGGACAGAGGGAATCAGCCCCAGCATTTT.

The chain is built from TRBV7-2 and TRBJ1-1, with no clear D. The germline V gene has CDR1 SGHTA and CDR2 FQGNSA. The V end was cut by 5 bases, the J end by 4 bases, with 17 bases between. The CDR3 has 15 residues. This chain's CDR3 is CASSPGGHRGTEAFF. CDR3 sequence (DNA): TGTGCCAGCAGCCCGGGAGGCCATCGCGGCACTGAAGCTTTCTTT.

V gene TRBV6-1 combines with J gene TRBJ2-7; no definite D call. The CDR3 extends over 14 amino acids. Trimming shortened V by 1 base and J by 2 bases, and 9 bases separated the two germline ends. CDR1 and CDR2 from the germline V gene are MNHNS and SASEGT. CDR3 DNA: TGTGCCAGCAGTGAAGGTTGGAGTCCCTACGAGCAGTACTTC. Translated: CASSEGWSPYEQYF.

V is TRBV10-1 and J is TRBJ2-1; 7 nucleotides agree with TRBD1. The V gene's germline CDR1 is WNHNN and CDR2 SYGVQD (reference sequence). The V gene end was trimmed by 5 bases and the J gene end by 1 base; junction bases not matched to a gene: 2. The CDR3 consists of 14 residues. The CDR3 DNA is TGCGCCAGCAGTACAGGGGTGTCCTACAATGAGCAGTTCTTC. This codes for CASSTGVSYNEQFF.

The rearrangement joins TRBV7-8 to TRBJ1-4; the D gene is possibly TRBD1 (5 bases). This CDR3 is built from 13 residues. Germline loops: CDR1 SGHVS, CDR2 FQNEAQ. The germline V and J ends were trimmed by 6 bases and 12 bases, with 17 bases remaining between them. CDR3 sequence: CASSMGRVKELFF. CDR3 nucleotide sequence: TGTGCCAGCAGTATGGGCAGGGTGAAGGAACTGTTTTTT.

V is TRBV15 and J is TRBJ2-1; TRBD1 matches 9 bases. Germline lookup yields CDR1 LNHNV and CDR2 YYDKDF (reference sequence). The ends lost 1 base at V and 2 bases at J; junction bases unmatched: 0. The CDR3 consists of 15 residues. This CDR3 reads CATSRGQGAYNEQFF. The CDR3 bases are TGTGCCACCAGCAGAGGACAGGGGGCCTACAATGAGCAGTTCTTC.

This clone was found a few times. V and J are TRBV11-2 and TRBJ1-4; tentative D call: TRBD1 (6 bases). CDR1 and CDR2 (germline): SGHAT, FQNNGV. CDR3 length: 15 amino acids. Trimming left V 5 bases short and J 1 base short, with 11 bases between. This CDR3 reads CASSANRETNEKLFF. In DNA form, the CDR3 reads TGTGCCAGCAGCGCCAACAGGGAAACTAATGAAAAACTGTTTTTT.

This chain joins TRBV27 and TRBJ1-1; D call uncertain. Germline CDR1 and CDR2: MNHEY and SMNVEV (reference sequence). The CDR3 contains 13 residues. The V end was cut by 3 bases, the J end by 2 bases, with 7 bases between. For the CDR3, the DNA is TGTGCCAGCAGTTTTAAACTAAACACTGAAGCTTTCTTT. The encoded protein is CASSFKLNTEAFF.

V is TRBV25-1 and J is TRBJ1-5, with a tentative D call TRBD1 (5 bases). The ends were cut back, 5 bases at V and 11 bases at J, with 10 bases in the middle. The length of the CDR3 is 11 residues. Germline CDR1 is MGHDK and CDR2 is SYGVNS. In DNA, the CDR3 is TGTGCCAGCAGTACCCCGGGGGCCCAGCATTTT. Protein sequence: CASSTPGAQHF.

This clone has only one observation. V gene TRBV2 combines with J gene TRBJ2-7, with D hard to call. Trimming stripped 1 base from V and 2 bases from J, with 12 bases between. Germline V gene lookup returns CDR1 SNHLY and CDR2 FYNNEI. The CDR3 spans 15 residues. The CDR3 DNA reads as TGTGCCAGCAGTGAAGACTTGTCCGAAACCTACGAGCAGTACTTC. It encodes CASSEDLSETYEQYF.

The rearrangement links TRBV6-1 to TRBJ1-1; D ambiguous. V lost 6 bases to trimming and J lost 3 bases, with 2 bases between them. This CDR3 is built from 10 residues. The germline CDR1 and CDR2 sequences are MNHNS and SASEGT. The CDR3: CASSYTEAFF. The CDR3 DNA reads TGTGCCAGCAGCTACACTGAAGCTTTCTTT.

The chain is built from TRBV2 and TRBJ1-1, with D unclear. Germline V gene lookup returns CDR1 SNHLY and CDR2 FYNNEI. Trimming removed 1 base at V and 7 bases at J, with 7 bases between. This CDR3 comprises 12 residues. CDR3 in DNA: TGTGCCAGCAGTGAAGGCATCGGTGAAGCTTTCTTT. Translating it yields CASSEGIGEAFF.

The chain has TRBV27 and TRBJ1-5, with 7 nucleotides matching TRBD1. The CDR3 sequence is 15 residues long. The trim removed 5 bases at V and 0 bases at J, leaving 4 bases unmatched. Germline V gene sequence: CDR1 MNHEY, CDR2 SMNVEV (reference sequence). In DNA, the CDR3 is TGTGCCAGCAGTCAAGGGGACAGTAGCAATCAGCCCCAGCATTTT. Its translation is CASSQGDSSNQPQHF.

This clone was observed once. CDR3: CASSPVTDEQYF. CDR3 bases: TGTGCCAGCTCACCAGTAACAGACGAGCAGTACTTC. The chain links TRBV18 to TRBJ2-7, with D hard to call. V lost 2 bases and J 5 bases, leaving 7 bases between the germline ends. The CDR3 spans 12 residues. CDR1 is KGHSH and CDR2 is LQKENI in the germline V gene.

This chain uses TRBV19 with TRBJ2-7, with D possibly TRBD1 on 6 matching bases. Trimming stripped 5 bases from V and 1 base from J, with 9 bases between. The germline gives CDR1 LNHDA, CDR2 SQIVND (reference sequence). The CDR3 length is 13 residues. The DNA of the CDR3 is TGTGCCAGTAGTCCGGGACAATCCTACGAGCAGTACTTC. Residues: CASSPGQSYEQYF.

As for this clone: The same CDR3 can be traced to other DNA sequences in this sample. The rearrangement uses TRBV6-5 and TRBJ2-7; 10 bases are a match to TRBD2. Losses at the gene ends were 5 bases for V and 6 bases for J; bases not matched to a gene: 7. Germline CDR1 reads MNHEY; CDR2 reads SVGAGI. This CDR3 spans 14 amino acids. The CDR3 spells CASSLAGVGGEQYF. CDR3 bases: TGTGCCAGCAGTCTAGCGGGAGTGGGAGGCGAGCAGTACTTC.

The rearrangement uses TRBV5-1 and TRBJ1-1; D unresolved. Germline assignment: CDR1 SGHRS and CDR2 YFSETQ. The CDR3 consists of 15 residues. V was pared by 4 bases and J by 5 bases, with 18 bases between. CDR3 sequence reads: CASSPVSKTVTEAFF. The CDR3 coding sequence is TGCGCCAGCAGCCCCGTTAGCAAAACGGTGACTGAAGCTTTCTTT.